The 14 T cell receptor beta chains presented below share a single source sample, sequenced in a study of T cell responses to AZD1222 COVID-19 vaccine. TCRdb's copy holds only in-frame clones and misses some; the assay was immunoSEQ multiplex PCR. In the table there are approximately 150,000 clones, about 89% of which are singletons. Here the sequenced sample was peripheral blood, taken on day 0 of AZD1222 vaccination. All receptors derive from an adult in good health.

CDR3 amino acids: CASSPGPDSSPLHF. The CDR3 DNA reads as TGTGCCAGCAGTCCCGGACCTGACAGTTCACCCCTCCACTTT. The chain is built from TRBV7-3 and TRBJ1-6; weak D call: TRBD1 (5 bases). The CDR3 runs to 14 residues. Germline V gene sequence: CDR1 SGHTA, CDR2 FQGTGA. The ends were cut back, 6 bases at V and 9 bases at J, with 15 bases in the middle.

Written as DNA, the CDR3 is TGTGCCAGCAGGATGGGAGGAGCAGGGGGCACCGGGGAGCTGTTTTTT. Protein sequence: CASRMGGAGGTGELFF. The chain employs TRBV27 and TRBJ2-2; D is possibly TRBD1 (7 bases). Trimming removed 6 bases at V and 4 bases at J, with 18 bases between. Germline lookup yields CDR1 MNHEY and CDR2 SMNVEV (reference sequence). The CDR3 has 16 amino acids.

The chain combines TRBV20-1 with TRBJ2-3; 7 nucleotides line up with TRBD2. The CDR3 spans 16 residues. The ends lost 3 bases at V and 2 bases at J; junction bases unmatched: 11. The germline CDR1 and CDR2 sequences are DFQATT and SNEGSKA (reference sequence). CDR3 DNA sequence: TGCAGTGCTAGTTCCCTAGCGGATCAATTCACAGATACGCAGTATTTT. Its translation: CSASSLADQFTDTQYF.

The chain employs TRBV20-1 and TRBJ1-1; D is uncertain. Germline V gene data show CDR1 as DFQATT and CDR2 as SNEGSKA (reference sequence). V was trimmed by 3 bases and J by 8 bases, leaving 7 bases between them. The CDR3 sequence is 10 residues long. The CDR3 sequence is CSASKGEAFF. Here the CDR3 DNA reads TGCAGTGCTAGCAAAGGGGAAGCTTTCTTT.

The J gene is TRBJ1-5, the V gene TRBV18, with 10 bases lining up with TRBD1. J was trimmed by 3 bases and V by 8 bases; bases with no gene match: 1. The V gene's germline CDR1 is KGHSH and CDR2 LQKENI. The CDR3 covers 13 residues. This CDR3 is CASGQGDNQPQHF. CDR3 bases: TGTGCCAGCGGACAGGGGGACAATCAGCCCCAGCATTTT. Based on the CDR3 plus reference TRBV18 and TRBJ1-5, the full variable domain is NAGVMQNPRHLVRRRGQEARLRCSPMKGHSHVYWYRQLPEEGLKFMVYLQKENIIDESGMPKERFSAEFPKEGPSILRIQQVVRGDSAAYFCASGQGDNQPQHFGDGTRLSIL.

The CDR3 region is CASSSGTENIQYF. In DNA form, the CDR3 reads TGTGCCAGCAGCTCTGGGACAGAAAACATTCAGTACTTC. V gene TRBV7-3 combines with J gene TRBJ2-4; TRBD1 matches 7 bases. The CDR3 spans 13 residues. CDR1 and CDR2 (germline): SGHTA, FQGTGA. V lost 4 bases, J lost 5 bases, and 2 bases stayed unmatched.

This clone was observed a single time. The genes are TRBV7-2 and TRBJ2-1; D is undetermined. Trimming cost V 4 bases and J 6 bases, with 13 bases left between them. Per the germline V gene, CDR1 is SGHTA and CDR2 is FQGNSA. The CDR3 is 14 amino acids. The CDR3 DNA sequence: TGTGCCAGCAGCTCCGACCAACTACTCAATGAGCAGTTCTTC. It yields the protein CASSSDQLLNEQFF.

The V call is TRBV18, the J call TRBJ1-4; 9 positions match TRBD1. CDR1 and CDR2 (germline): KGHSH, LQKENI. The V and J ends lost 4 bases and 8 bases, in that order; junction bases with no gene match: 5. The CDR3 covers 14 residues. The CDR3 nucleotides are TGTGCCAGCTCACTACAGGGGGCGGGCGAAAAACTGTTTTTT. It encodes CASSLQGAGEKLFF.

This clone was detected only once. This chain joins TRBV5-6 and TRBJ2-1, with D unclear. This CDR3 has 13 amino acids. Trimming took off 0 bases at V and 4 bases at J, with 5 bases between the two ends. CDR1 is SGHDT and CDR2 is YYEEEE in the germline V gene. CDR3 DNA sequence: TGTGCCAGCAGCTTGGTCTCGTACAATGAGCAGTTCTTC. Its translation is CASSLVSYNEQFF.

The V and J genes are TRBV6-2 or TRBV6-3 and TRBJ1-1; D uncertain. The CDR3 is 13 residues long. Trimming removed 2 bases from V and 11 bases from J, with 15 bases in between. Looked up from germline, CDR1 is MNHEY and CDR2 is SVGEGT. CDR3 sequence reads: CASSYRPNRRAFF. In DNA form, the CDR3 reads TGTGCCAGCAGTTACCGGCCTAATCGAAGGGCTTTCTTT.

The chain uses TRBV14 and TRBJ1-3; D unresolved. Germline loops: CDR1 SGHDN, CDR2 FVKESK. This CDR3 contains 14 residues. The V gene lost 4 bases and the J gene lost 0 bases, with 7 bases spanning the gap. The CDR3, as DNA: TGTGCCAGCAGCCGGGGAACCTCTGGAAACACCATATATTTT. It specifies CASSRGTSGNTIYF.

The rearrangement links TRBV5-1 to TRBJ1-6, with D maybe TRBD1 (6 bases). CDR3 length: 15 amino acids. Germline CDR1 is SGHRS and CDR2 is YFSETQ. V lost 4 bases and J 10 bases, leaving 18 bases between the germline ends. The CDR3 reads CASSPSFGGRSPLHF. The CDR3 DNA sequence: TGCGCCAGCAGCCCCTCCTTTGGGGGGCGATCACCCCTCCACTTT.

This clone is a singleton in its sample. The chain combines TRBV3-1 (or the pseudogene TRBV3-2) with TRBJ1-4, with D possibly being TRBD1 (5 bases). Germline lookup yields CDR1 LGHDT and CDR2 YNNKEL (reference sequence). This CDR3 spans 12 amino acids. Trimming pared 2 bases from V and 14 bases from J, leaving 12 bases between. CDR3 nucleotides: TGTGCCAGCAGCCAAAGAAGGGGAAAGCTGTTTTTT. Its translation is CASSQRRGKLFF.

The rearrangement joins TRBV28 to TRBJ2-7; D is possibly TRBD2 (7 bases). Germline loops: CDR1 MDHEN, CDR2 SYDVKM. The V and J ends lost 6 bases and 0 bases respectively, with 12 bases between them. The CDR3 runs 14 residues. The CDR3 here is CASRGGGDSYEQYF. The CDR3 region has the DNA TGTGCCAGCAGAGGGGGGGGTGACTCCTACGAGCAGTACTTC.